This TCR beta chain was observed in a study of cytomegalovirus exposure and HLA in healthy donors. Study observations and caveats: In a later analysis, TCR beta V- and J-gene trimming was associated with a missense DCLRE1C variant. Most sequenced TCRs were rare (though some public TCRs occurred in many donors).

Donors likely had unrecorded immune exposures despite being nominally healthy when sampled. The PCR ran on 60 Vbeta and 13 Jbeta primers. TCRdb keeps only in-frame clones here, not all; method: immunoSEQ multiplex PCR. The sample consists of about 130,000 clones, approximately 82% of them appearing once. From germline, CDR1 is SGHRS and CDR2 YFSETQ. The CDR3 is 14 amino acids. V was clipped by 2 bases and J by 9 bases; unmatched bases: 5. For this clone: Its target is not known.

The sample comprised PBMCs. This sequence originates from a woman under 30 in good health and CMV-seropositive. The V and J genes are TRBV5-1 and TRBJ2-4; 10 positions match TRBD2. In nucleotides, the CDR3 is TGCGCCAGCAGCTTAAGCGGGGGGGATGGCATTCAGTACTTC. Its protein product is CASSLSGGDGIQYF.